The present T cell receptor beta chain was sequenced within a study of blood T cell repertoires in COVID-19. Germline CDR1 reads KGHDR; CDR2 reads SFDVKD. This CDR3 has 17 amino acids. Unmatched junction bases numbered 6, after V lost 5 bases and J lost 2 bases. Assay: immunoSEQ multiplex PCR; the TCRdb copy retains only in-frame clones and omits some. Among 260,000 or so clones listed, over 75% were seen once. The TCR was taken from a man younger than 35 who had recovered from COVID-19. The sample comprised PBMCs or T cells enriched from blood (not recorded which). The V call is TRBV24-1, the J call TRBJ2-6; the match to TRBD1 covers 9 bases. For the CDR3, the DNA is TGTGCCACCAGTGGTCTGGGACAGGGACCTGGGGCCAACGTCCTGACTTTC. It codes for CATSGLGQGPGANVLTF.